The source of this T cell receptor beta chain is a study of blood T cell repertoires in COVID-19. On the study more broadly: The United States, Italy and Spain supplied acute and convalescent COVID-19 samples. PBMCs, B-cell-depleted T cells, or T cells provided the cDNA or gDNA that made up the material.

Original data processing: Amplified reference gene primers provided the basis for estimating nucleated cell counts. Data came from immunoSEQ multiplex PCR; TCRdb stores just in-frame clones and leaves some out. V, J and clone size reflect that table, while D and trimming were determined from the DNA. The sample lists 120,000 to 150,000 clones; approximately 88% were seen once. Trimming took off 6 bases at V and 3 bases at J, with 15 bases between the two ends. The CDR3 loop spans 14 amino acids. CDR1 and CDR2 from the germline V gene are SNHLY and FYNNEI. This chain uses TRBV2 with TRBJ2-7; possible D gene TRBD1, 6 bases. The origin of this receptor is a man aged 55 to 70 with active or convalescent COVID-19. Specimen: peripheral blood. Here the CDR3 DNA reads TGTGCCAGCAGGGCCCCCTTACAGGGCTACGAGCAGTACTTC. Translation: CASRAPLQGYEQYF.